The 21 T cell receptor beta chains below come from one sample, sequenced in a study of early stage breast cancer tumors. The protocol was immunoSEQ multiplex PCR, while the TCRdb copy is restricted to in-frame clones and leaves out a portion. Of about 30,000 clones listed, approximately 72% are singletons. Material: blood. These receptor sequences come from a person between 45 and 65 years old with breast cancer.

This chain's CDR3 is CASSYATGGAYNEQFF. The CDR3 nucleotides read TGTGCCAGCAGTTACGCGACAGGGGGGGCTTACAATGAGCAGTTCTTC. The chain uses TRBV6-5 and TRBJ2-1; TRBD1 agrees at 9 bases. The trim removed 2 bases at V and 4 bases at J, leaving 6 bases unmatched. This CDR3 has 16 amino acids. CDR1 and CDR2 from the germline V gene are MNHEY and SVGAGI.

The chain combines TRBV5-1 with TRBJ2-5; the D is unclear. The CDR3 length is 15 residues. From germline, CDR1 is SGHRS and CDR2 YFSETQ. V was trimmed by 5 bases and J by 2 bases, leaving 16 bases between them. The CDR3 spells CASRPTVIYQETQYF. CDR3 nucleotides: TGCGCCAGCAGGCCGACGGTCATATATCAAGAGACCCAGTACTTC. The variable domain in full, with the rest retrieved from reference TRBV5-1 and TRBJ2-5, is KAGVTQTPRYLIKTRGQQVTLSCSPISGHRSVSWYQQTPGQGLQFLFEYFSETQRNKGNFPGRFSGRQFSNSRSEMNVSTLELGDSALYLCASRPTVIYQETQYFGPGTRLLVL.

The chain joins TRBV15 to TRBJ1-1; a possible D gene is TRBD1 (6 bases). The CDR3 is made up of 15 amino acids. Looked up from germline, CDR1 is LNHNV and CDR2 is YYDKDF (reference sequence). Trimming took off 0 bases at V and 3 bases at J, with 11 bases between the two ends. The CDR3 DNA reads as TGTGCCACCAGCAGAGATCAGGGGTTCGACACTGAAGCTTTCTTT. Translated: CATSRDQGFDTEAFF. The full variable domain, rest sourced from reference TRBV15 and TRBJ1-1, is DAMVIQNPRYQVTQFGKPVTLSCSQTLNHNVMYWYQQKSSQAPKLLFHYYDKDFNNEADTPDNFQSRRPNTSFCFLDIRSPGLGDTAMYLCATSRDQGFDTEAFFGQGTRLTVV.

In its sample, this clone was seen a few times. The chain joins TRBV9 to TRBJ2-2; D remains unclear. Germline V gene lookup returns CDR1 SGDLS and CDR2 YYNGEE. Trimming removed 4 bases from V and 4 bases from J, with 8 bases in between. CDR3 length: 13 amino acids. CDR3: CASSSWGTGELFF. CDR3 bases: TGTGCCAGCAGCTCCTGGGGCACCGGGGAGCTGTTTTTT. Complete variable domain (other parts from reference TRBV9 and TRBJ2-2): DSGVTQTPKHLITATGQRVTLRCSPRSGDLSVYWYQQSLDQGLQFLIQYYNGEERAKGNILERFSAQQFPDLHSELNLSSLELGDSALYFCASSSWGTGELFFGEGSRLTVL.

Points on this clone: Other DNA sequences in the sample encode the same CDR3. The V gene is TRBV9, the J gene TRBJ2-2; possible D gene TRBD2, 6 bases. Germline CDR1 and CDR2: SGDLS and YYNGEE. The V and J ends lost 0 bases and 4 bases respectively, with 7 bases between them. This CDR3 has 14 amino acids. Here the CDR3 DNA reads TGTGCCAGCAGCGTAGCGGGAGTCACCGGGGAGCTGTTTTTT. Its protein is CASSVAGVTGELFF.

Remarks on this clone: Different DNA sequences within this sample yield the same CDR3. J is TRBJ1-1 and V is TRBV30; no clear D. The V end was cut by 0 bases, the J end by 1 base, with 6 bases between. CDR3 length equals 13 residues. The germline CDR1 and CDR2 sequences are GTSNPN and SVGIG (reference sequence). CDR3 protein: CAWSVRGNTEAFF. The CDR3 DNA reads TGTGCCTGGAGTGTACGCGGGAACACTGAAGCTTTCTTT.

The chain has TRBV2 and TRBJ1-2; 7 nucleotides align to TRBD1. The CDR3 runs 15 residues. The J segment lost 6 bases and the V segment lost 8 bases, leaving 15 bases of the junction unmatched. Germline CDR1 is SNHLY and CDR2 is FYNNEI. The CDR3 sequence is CASLRRGRGEDGYTF. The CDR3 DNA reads TGTGCCAGCCTCCGACGTGGCAGGGGGGAAGATGGCTACACCTTC.

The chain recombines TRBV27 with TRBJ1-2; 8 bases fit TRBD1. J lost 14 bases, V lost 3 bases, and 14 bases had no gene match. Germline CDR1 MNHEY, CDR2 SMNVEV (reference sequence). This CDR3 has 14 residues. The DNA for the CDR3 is TGTGCCAGCAGTTTCGGCCGGCAGGGGGCTGAGAAAACCTTC. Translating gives CASSFGRQGAEKTF.

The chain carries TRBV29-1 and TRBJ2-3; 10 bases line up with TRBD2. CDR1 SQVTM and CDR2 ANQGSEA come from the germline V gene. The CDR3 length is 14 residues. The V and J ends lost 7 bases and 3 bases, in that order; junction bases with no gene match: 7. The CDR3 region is CSGGRTSGTDTQYF. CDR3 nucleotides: TGCAGCGGGGGGAGGACTAGCGGTACAGATACGCAGTATTTT.

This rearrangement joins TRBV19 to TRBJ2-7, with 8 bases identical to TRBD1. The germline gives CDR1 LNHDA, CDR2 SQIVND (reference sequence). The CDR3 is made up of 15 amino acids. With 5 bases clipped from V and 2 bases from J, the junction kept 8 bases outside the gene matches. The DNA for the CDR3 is TGTGCCAGTAGTTTCAGGGGGCGCGGCCCCTACGAGCAGTACTTC. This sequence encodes CASSFRGRGPYEQYF.

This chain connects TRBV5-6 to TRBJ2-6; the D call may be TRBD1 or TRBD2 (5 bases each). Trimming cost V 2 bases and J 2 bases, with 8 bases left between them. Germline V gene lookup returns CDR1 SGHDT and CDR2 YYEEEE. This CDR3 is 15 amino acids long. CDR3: CASSFQGPGANVLTF. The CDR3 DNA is TGTGCCAGCAGCTTTCAGGGACCTGGGGCCAACGTCCTGACTTTC.

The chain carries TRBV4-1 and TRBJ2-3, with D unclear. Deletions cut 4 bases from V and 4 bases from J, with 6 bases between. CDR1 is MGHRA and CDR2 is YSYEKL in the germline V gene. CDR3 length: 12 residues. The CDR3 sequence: CASSPRADTQYF. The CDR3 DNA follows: TGCGCCAGCAGCCCACGTGCAGATACGCAGTATTTT.

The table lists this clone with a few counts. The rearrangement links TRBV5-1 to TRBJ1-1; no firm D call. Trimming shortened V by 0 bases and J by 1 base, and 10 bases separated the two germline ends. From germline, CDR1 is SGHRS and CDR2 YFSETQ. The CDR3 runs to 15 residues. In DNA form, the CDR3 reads TGCGCCAGCAGCTTGGGTGGCAGGAAGAACACTGAAGCTTTCTTT. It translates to CASSLGGRKNTEAFF.

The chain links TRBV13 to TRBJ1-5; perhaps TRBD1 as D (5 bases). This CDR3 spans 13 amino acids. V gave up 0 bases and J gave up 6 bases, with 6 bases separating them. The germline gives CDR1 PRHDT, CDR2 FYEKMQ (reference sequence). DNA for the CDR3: TGTGCCAGCAGCTTAGGGGGGGGTCAGCCCCAGCATTTT. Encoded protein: CASSLGGGQPQHF.

The CDR3 is CASLGEGNQPQHF. The CDR3 nucleotides are TGTGCCAGCCTGGGGGAGGGCAATCAGCCCCAGCATTTT. V usage is TRBV19 and J usage is TRBJ1-5, with D possibly being TRBD1 (5 bases). The CDR3 runs to 13 residues. Looked up from germline, CDR1 is LNHDA and CDR2 is SQIVND (reference sequence). Trimming took 9 bases from V and 2 from J, leaving 11 bases between them.

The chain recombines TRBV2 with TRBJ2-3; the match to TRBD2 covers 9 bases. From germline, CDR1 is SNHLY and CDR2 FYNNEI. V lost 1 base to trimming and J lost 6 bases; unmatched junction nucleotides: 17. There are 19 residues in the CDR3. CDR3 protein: CASSEGVDGTSRTLDTQYF. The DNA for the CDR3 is TGTGCCAGCAGTGAAGGTGTGGATGGGACTAGCAGGACCTTGGATACGCAGTATTTT.

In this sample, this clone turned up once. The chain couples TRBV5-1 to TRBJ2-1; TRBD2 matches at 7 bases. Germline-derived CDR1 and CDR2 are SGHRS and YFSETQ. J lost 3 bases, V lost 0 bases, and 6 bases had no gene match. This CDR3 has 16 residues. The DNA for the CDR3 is TGCGCCAGCAGCTTGGGTGCTAGCGGCCTCTACAATGAGCAGTTCTTC. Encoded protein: CASSLGASGLYNEQFF.

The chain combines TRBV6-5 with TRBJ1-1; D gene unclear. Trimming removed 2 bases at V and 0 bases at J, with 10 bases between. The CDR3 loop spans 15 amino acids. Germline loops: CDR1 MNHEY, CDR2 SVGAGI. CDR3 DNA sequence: TGTGCCAGCAGTTACGGCGACGGGCTGAACACTGAAGCTTTCTTT. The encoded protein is CASSYGDGLNTEAFF.

CDR3 DNA sequence: TGCGCCAGCAGCTTGAGGACGGGAAACACTGAAGCTTTCTTT. Translation gives CASSLRTGNTEAFF. The chain recombines TRBV5-1 with TRBJ1-1, with D unresolved. Between the trimmed V and J ends, which lost 1 base and 2 bases, there was a span of 9 bases. CDR3 length: 14 amino acids. Germline CDR1 is SGHRS and CDR2 is YFSETQ.

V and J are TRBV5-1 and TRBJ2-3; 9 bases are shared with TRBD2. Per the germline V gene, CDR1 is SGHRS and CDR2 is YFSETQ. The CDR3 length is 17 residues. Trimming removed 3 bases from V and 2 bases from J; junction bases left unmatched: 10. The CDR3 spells CASSSGLAATNTDTQYF. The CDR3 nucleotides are TGCGCCAGCAGCTCGGGACTAGCCGCTACCAACACAGATACGCAGTATTTT.

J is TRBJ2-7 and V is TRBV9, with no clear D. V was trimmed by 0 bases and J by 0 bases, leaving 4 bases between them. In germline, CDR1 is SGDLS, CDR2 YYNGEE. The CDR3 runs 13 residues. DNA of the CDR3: TGTGCCAGCAGCGTAGGCGCCTCCTACGAGCAGTACTTC. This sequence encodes CASSVGASYEQYF.